This T cell receptor (beta chain) was sequenced for a study of blood T cells in healthy people across ages. Study-level results: Donor CMV infection status was unknown, possibly confounding age-related changes in expanded clonotypes. Per million T cells, TCR beta diversity dropped roughly linearly as age increased.

The J segment lost 7 bases and the V segment lost 5 bases, leaving 9 bases of the junction unmatched. Germline assignment: CDR1 MDHEN and CDR2 SYDVKM. This CDR3 is built from 15 residues. The sample, around 9.9 milliliters of peripheral blood, was drawn from each donor. Isolated per sample were at least 6 million PBMCs. This clonotype has just a few counts. Its matching antigen is unknown. A sample-barcoded 5' primer and a J-beta primer mix were used in a second PCR of about 7 to 11 cycles. TCRdb ran MiXCR on the 5' RACE reads and lists one entry per CDR3 protein. The profile shows about 690,000 distinct CDR3 sequences, roughly 41% of them singletons.

This sequence originates from a man older than 75 in good health. The specimen sequenced was blood. This sequence joins TRBV28 and TRBJ2-1, with 9 bases identical to TRBD2. The CDR3 sequence: CASSKGTSWGNEQFF. CDR3 nucleotide sequence: TGTGCCAGCAGTAAAGGGACTAGCTGGGGGAATGAGCAGTTCTTC.